Listed below are T cell receptor beta chains from one sample, sequenced in a study of T cell repertoires in cytomegalovirus infection. These receptors' targets are unknown. Using its own MiXCR run on the reads, TCRdb lists one record per CDR3 protein. The table lists about 830,000 distinct CDR3 sequences, approximately 29% of them singletons, with 9.5% to 15% in the top ten. The input for sequencing was cultured CD8+ T cells from PBMCs, taken from culture after CMV antigen stimulation. The receptors stem from a human donor in good health (CMV status not recorded). Some clones in this sample may be carry-over from other donors' samples. Each CDR3 is given with its conserved first and last residue. Each record gives: clone size, V gene, D gene, J gene, CDR3 DNA, CDR3 protein. A D gene is named only where the DNA matches it firmly. Where a row states a size, it is once, few, many or the class of an expanded clone; other rows omit it.

many	TRBV12-3/TRBV12-4	TRBD1	TRBJ2-2	TGTGCCAGCAGCCCCGCCATACAGGGGCCTAACACCGGGGAGCTGTTTTTT	CASSPAIQGPNTGELFF
.	TRBV7-2	TRBD2	TRBJ2-1	TGTGCCAGCAGCTTAAGTCTAGCGGGGGGGCATGAGCAGTTCTTC	CASSLSLAGGHEQFF
.	TRBV7-9	TRBD1	TRBJ2-1	TGTGCCAGCAGCTGGAAGGGACAGGCGATTCACAATGAGCAGTTCTTC	CASSWKGQAIHNEQFF
few	TRBV15	TRBD1	TRBJ2-7	TGTGCCACCAGCAGATTCAGGACAGGACCTTACGAGCAGTACTTC	CATSRFRTGPYEQYF
.	TRBV6-5	.	TRBJ2-2	TGTGCCAGCAGTTACTCAACAGGGTGGTCCGGGGAGCTGTTTTTT	CASSYSTGWSGELFF
.	TRBV20-1	.	TRBJ1-2	TGCAGTGCCCACAATACTAACTATGGCTACACCTTC	CSAHNTNYGYTF
once	TRBV20-1	TRBD2	TRBJ2-3	TGCAGTGCTAGAACTAGCGCCGACACAGATACGCAGTATTTT	CSARTSADTDTQYF
few	TRBV5-5	.	TRBJ2-1	TGTGCCAGCTGGGGTGACAGGACTTCCTACAATGAGCAGTTCTTC	CASWGDRTSYNEQFF
.	TRBV15	.	TRBJ2-2	TGTGCCACCAGCAGAGAAAAGCGAACCGGGGAGCTGTTTTTT	CATSREKRTGELFF
.	TRBV9	.	TRBJ1-5	TGTGCCAGCAGCGCTGGGGCCGGAGGTCAGCCCCAGCATTTT	CASSAGAGGQPQHF
.	TRBV5-1	.	TRBJ2-7	TGCGCCAGCAGCCGGGACACTGGGGCCCAGTACTTC	CASSRDTGAQYF
.	TRBV7-9	TRBD1	TRBJ1-1	TGTGCCAGCAGCTCAACGAGACAGGGGGCGCGGAACACTGAAGCTTTCTTT	CASSSTRQGARNTEAFF
many	TRBV12-3/TRBV12-4	.	TRBJ2-7	TGTGCCAGCAGTAACCCCTCCTACGAGCAGTACTTC	CASSNPSYEQYF
.	TRBV7-9	TRBD1	TRBJ2-1	TGTGCCAGCAGCTTAGTGGGGGACAGGGTCATTGGGCAGTTCTTC	CASSLVGDRVIGQFF
few	TRBV19	.	TRBJ1-2	TGTGCCAGTACCCCCAGGGAGGGCGACTACACCTTC	CASTPREGDYTF
.	TRBV20-1	.	TRBJ1-2	TGCAGTGCTAGAGATCGGGGGGGGGCATTAATGTATGGCTACACCTTC	CSARDRGGALMYGYTF
.	TRBV4-1	.	TRBJ2-1	TGCGCCAGCAGCCAAGAGTTACAGAGCTACAATGAGCAGTTCTTC	CASSQELQSYNEQFF
few	TRBV27	.	TRBJ2-7	TGTGCCAGCAGCCTCAGTAAAGGGGTCCTAACCTACGAGCAGTACTTC	CASSLSKGVLTYEQYF
.	TRBV12-3/TRBV12-4	.	TRBJ2-1	TGTGCCAGCAGTTTAGGAGGTCTCCAGTTCTTC	CASSLGGLQFF
many	TRBV7-2	.	TRBJ2-3	TGTGCCAGCAGCTATGACGGGTTTAGCACAGATACGCAGTATTTT	CASSYDGFSTDTQYF
.	TRBV11-2	.	TRBJ2-5	TGTGCCAGCAGCTTCAGCCTCAGTCGGGAAGAGACCCAGTACTTC	CASSFSLSREETQYF
.	TRBV19	TRBD2	TRBJ2-1	TGTGCCAGTAGTTTCGGCGGGGGGGCCCATGAGCAGTTCTTC	CASSFGGGAHEQFF
.	TRBV6-1	.	TRBJ2-2	TGTGCCAGCAGTGAGACGATAATGCGGTCTGGGGAGCTGTTTTTT	CASSETIMRSGELFF
.	TRBV6-5	.	TRBJ2-2	TGTGCCAGCAGTTGGACGTCGCCGGAGGCCGGGGAGCTGTTTTTT	CASSWTSPEAGELFF
many	TRBV7-8	.	TRBJ2-2	TGTGCCAGCAGCTTAGGGAGTTTTACCGGGGAGCTGTTTTTT	CASSLGSFTGELFF
.	TRBV11-3	.	TRBJ2-1	TGTGCCAGCAGCACGGAGGGGGGGCCTGAGCAGTTCTTC	CASSTEGGPEQFF
few	TRBV12-3/TRBV12-4	.	TRBJ2-5	TGTGCCAGCACCCCTCTCGGGTTGGAGACCCAGTACTTC	CASTPLGLETQYF
few	TRBV6-2/TRBV6-3	TRBD1	TRBJ2-1	TGTGCCAGCAGTTCTAGACAGGGCCTGGACAATGAGCAGTTCTTC	CASSSRQGLDNEQFF
.	TRBV7-6	.	TRBJ2-5	TGTGCCAGCAGCTTTCTGGGGATCCAAGAGACCCAGTACTTC	CASSFLGIQETQYF
.	TRBV20-1	.	TRBJ1-5	TGCAGTGCTAGTGTAAGGGCAAGCAATCAGCCCCAGCATTTT	CSASVRASNQPQHF
.	TRBV5-1	TRBD1	TRBJ2-2	TGCGCCAGCAGCGTACCGGGACAGGGGAGCACCGGGGAGCTGTTTTTT	CASSVPGQGSTGELFF
few	TRBV4-1	TRBD1	TRBJ1-4	TGTGCCAGCAGGGGACAGGGAAATGAAAAACTGTTTTTT	CASRGQGNEKLFF
.	TRBV7-2	.	TRBJ2-2	TGTGCCAGTCGGTGGGGCGGGGAGCTGTTTTTT	CASRWGGELFF
.	TRBV4-1	.	TRBJ1-2	TGCGCCAGCAGCCACCCTACAGGGAGCTATGGCTACACCTTC	CASSHPTGSYGYTF
.	TRBV28	.	TRBJ1-2	TGTGCCAGCGCCTCGGGGGGGCCCTATGGCTACACCTTC	CASASGGPYGYTF
.	TRBV6-6	.	TRBJ2-4	TGTGCCAGCAGTTACTCGGATCAAGGCGACTACCAGCGAAAGACGGTAATGGCCAAAAACATTCAGTACTTC	CASSYSDQGDYQRKTVMAKNIQYF
many	TRBV6-2/TRBV6-3	TRBD2	TRBJ2-1	TGTGCCAGCAGCCACCGTTCTAGCGGGGCCTCCTACAATGAGCAGTTCTTC	CASSHRSSGASYNEQFF
.	TRBV15	.	TRBJ2-2	TGTGCCACCAGTACTAAACAGGGTTGGTACACCGGGGAGCTGTTTTTT	CATSTKQGWYTGELFF
few	TRBV6-2/TRBV6-3	.	TRBJ2-5	TGTGCCAGCAGTATTCCGGGACAAGAGACCCAGTACTTC	CASSIPGQETQYF
few	TRBV19	.	TRBJ2-5	TGTGCCAGTAGTATGGGTGAGACCCAGTACTTC	CASSMGETQYF
few	TRBV3-1	.	TRBJ2-6	TGTGCCAGCAGCCAAGGGCAGGCTGGGGCCAACGTCCTGACTTTC	CASSQGQAGANVLTF
.	TRBV6-1	.	TRBJ1-4	TGTGCCAGCGGCCCCAGGGAAACCTCGATATTTAATGAAAAACTGTTTTTT	CASGPRETSIFNEKLFF
few	TRBV7-9	TRBD1	TRBJ2-7	TGTGCCAGCAGTCCCGCCGGACAGGGATCCTACGAGCAGTACTTC	CASSPAGQGSYEQYF
few	TRBV10-2	.	TRBJ1-1	TGCGCCAGCAGTGAGTCGGTAGTTAGGACTGAAGCTTTCTTT	CASSESVVRTEAFF
.	TRBV27	.	TRBJ2-7	TGTGCCAGCAGTCTTCGCCGGGATTTCTCCTACGAGCAGTACTTC	CASSLRRDFSYEQYF
once	TRBV29-1	TRBD1	TRBJ2-1	TGCAGCGTTGAAAATGCTGGCAGGGGGCGAAACAATGAGCAGTTCTTC	CSVENAGRGRNNEQFF
.	TRBV7-6	.	TRBJ1-1	TGTGCCAGCAGCTTACCGGCTGAAGCTTTCTTT	CASSLPAEAFF
.	TRBV5-1	.	TRBJ2-3	TGCGCCAGCACCCATGGGGATTCTAGCACAGATACGCAGTATTTT	CASTHGDSSTDTQYF
many	TRBV7-8	.	TRBJ2-1	TGTGCCAGCAGCTTTGGAGGGAGCTCCTACAATGAGCAGTTCTTC	CASSFGGSSYNEQFF
many	TRBV6-5	TRBD1	TRBJ1-2	TGTGCCAGCAGTTACGCCGGGACAGGGAGTGGCTATGGCTACACCTTC	CASSYAGTGSGYGYTF
many	TRBV7-9	TRBD1	TRBJ2-5	TGTGCCAGCAGCTCAGGGGACAGGGGGATGGAGACCCAGTACTTC	CASSSGDRGMETQYF
many	TRBV10-3	.	TRBJ2-2	TGTGCCATCAGTGAGAACCAGGGTACCGGGGAGCTGTTTTTT	CAISENQGTGELFF
.	TRBV7-9	.	TRBJ2-3	TGTGCCAGCAGGGTGAGGTCAGATACGCAGTATTTT	CASRVRSDTQYF
few	TRBV9	.	TRBJ2-1	TGTGCCAGCACCCTTGACTTGGGGCAGTATAATGAGCAGTTCTTC	CASTLDLGQYNEQFF
many	TRBV7-6	TRBD2	TRBJ2-5	TGTGCCAGCAGTCAAGCGCCTAGCCGGGGGGGGGAGACCCAGTACTTC	CASSQAPSRGGETQYF
.	TRBV7-9	.	TRBJ2-6	TGTGCCAGCAGCTTTGTGATACCGGGGACGAGCTCTGGGGCCATCGTCCTGACTTTC	CASSFVIPGTSSGAIVLTF
many	TRBV12-3/TRBV12-4	.	TRBJ2-1	TGTGCCAGCAGTCCCCCCGGGCTCAACAATGAGCAGTTCTTC	CASSPPGLNNEQFF
.	TRBV5-8	.	TRBJ2-3	TGTGCCAGCAGCTTGCGGGGGACCCGGCGGGGAGATACGCAGTATTTT	CASSLRGTRRGDTQYF